These 5 T cell receptor beta chains were sequenced from one sample in a study of T cells expressing NK-cell markers. From its re-call of the 5' RACE reads, TCRdb lists each CDR3 protein once, without DNA. This sample lists 200,000 to 300,000 distinct CDR3 sequences; its ten largest clones have 0.39%. The source material was blood T cells: a sorted CD56 or NKG2C T cell subset, CD4+ or CD8+ T cells, or bulk PBMC T cells (not recorded which). The receptors derive from a man in his late teens or twenties in good health.

CDR3 sequence reads: CASSSYSGRSYNEQFF. The chain links TRBV12-3 or TRBV12-4 to TRBJ2-1; checking the TCRdb D call of TRBD2 is not possible without DNA. This CDR3 is built from 16 residues.

The chain has TRBV4-1 and TRBJ1-5. The CDR3 spans 12 residues. The germline V gene encodes CDR1 MGHRA and CDR2 YSYEKL. The CDR3 here is CASSQIFGPQHF.

The chain combines TRBV6-5 with TRBJ1-1. Per the germline V gene, CDR1 is MNHEY and CDR2 is SVGAGI. The CDR3 is 14 amino acids. CDR3 protein: CASSSWGSGTEAFF.

The chain joins TRBV7-2 to TRBJ2-7; the TCRdb D gene call, TRBD1, has no DNA to confirm it. The CDR3 has 14 amino acids. Germline V gene data show CDR1 as SGHTA and CDR2 as FQGNSA. Here the CDR3 reads CASSLPGRASEQYF.

The rearrangement uses TRBV7-7 and TRBJ2-3; with no DNA, the TCRdb D assignment of TRBD1 cannot be verified. The CDR3 contains 14 residues. From germline, CDR1 is SSHAT and CDR2 FNYEAQ (reference sequence). CDR3 amino acids: CASSLGTGLDTQYF.